The 18 T cell receptor beta chains reported below all come from one sample, sequenced in a study of cytomegalovirus exposure and HLA in healthy donors. The primer mix had 60 Vbeta and 13 Jbeta primers. This table comes from immunoSEQ multiplex PCR, and its TCRdb copy is limited to in-frame clones, with some not included. This table holds fewer than 200,000 clones, 65% to 90% found once. Sample: PBMCs. Every receptor here comes from a human donor in good health.

This clone was picked up a small number of times. The rearrangement uses TRBV10-3 and TRBJ1-2, with 7 nucleotides matching TRBD1. Losses at the gene ends were 2 bases for V and 4 bases for J; bases not matched to a gene: 13. This CDR3 region has 17 residues. The germline V gene has CDR1 ENHRY and CDR2 SYGVKD. CDR3: CAISEVVGGLGGYGYTF. As DNA, the CDR3 is TGTGCCATCAGTGAGGTGGTAGGGGGCCTAGGAGGCTATGGCTACACCTTC.

The genes are TRBV9 and TRBJ2-5; 8 nucleotides line up with TRBD1. V shed 4 bases and J 2 bases; nucleotides not matched to a gene: 7. CDR3 length: 15 residues. Germline V gene sequence: CDR1 SGDLS, CDR2 YYNGEE. CDR3 amino acids: CASSHLGQEQETQYF. The CDR3 DNA follows: TGTGCCAGCAGCCATCTGGGACAGGAGCAAGAGACCCAGTACTTC.

The CDR3 coding sequence is TGTGCCAGCGCCCCTGGAGGGACTGGGGCTTTCTTT. This sequence encodes CASAPGGTGAFF. The chain joins TRBV6-5 to TRBJ1-1; tentative D call: TRBD1 (5 bases). The V gene's germline CDR1 is MNHEY and CDR2 SVGAGI. The germline V and J ends were trimmed by 8 bases and 11 bases, with 18 bases remaining between them. The CDR3 consists of 12 residues.

In DNA form, the CDR3 reads TGCGCCAGCAGCTGGACAGGGGCCTACGAGCAGTACTTC. Amino acids: CASSWTGAYEQYF. The chain joins TRBV5-1 to TRBJ2-7, with 9 bases matching TRBD1. Germline V lookup: CDR1 SGHRS, CDR2 YFSETQ. The junction had 0 bases not matched to a gene; V was cut back by 3 bases and J by 2 bases. The CDR3 has 13 residues.

V gene TRBV13 combines with J gene TRBJ1-1, with 7 bases lining up with TRBD1. Germline-derived CDR1 and CDR2 are PRHDT and FYEKMQ (reference sequence). This CDR3 has 14 amino acids. Trimming at V came to 0 bases and at J to 4 bases, leaving 2 bases not matched to a gene. The DNA for the CDR3 is TGTGCCAGCAGCTTAGGTCGGGACAGCACTGAAGCTTTCTTT. Translation gives CASSLGRDSTEAFF.

This sequence joins TRBV7-9 and TRBJ2-5, with 13 bases matching TRBD2. CDR1 and CDR2 from the germline V gene are SEHNR and FQNEAQ (reference sequence). CDR3 length: 13 amino acids. J gave up 5 bases and V 11 bases, and 5 bases lay outside the gene matches. CDR3 in DNA: TGTGCCGCTGGACTAGCGGGGGCGGAGACCCAGTACTTC. This codes for CAAGLAGAETQYF.

Here the CDR3 reads CASSARGGRGGSGANVLTF. As DNA, the CDR3 is TGTGCCAGCAGCGCCCGGGGGGGGAGGGGGGGCTCTGGGGCCAACGTCCTGACTTTC. The chain couples TRBV7-2 to TRBJ2-6, with 8 bases that match TRBD2. The CDR3 covers 19 residues. Per the germline V gene, CDR1 is SGHTA and CDR2 is FQGNSA. V dropped 5 bases and J dropped 0; count of bases not matched to a gene: 12.

The gene calls are TRBV7-2 and TRBJ1-1; 7 bases are a match to TRBD1. Trimming took 4 bases from V and 3 from J; bases not matched to a gene: 2. The length of the CDR3 is 13 residues. Germline V gene lookup returns CDR1 SGHTA and CDR2 FQGNSA. The CDR3 sequence is CASSWDSHTEAFF. CDR3 nucleotides: TGTGCCAGCAGCTGGGACAGCCACACTGAAGCTTTCTTT.

CDR3 in DNA: TGTGCCAGCAGCCAAGGCCAGGGAAGGGGAGAAAAACTGTTTTTT. This translates into CASSQGQGRGEKLFF. The genes are TRBV4-2 and TRBJ1-4; D is perhaps TRBD1 (5 bases). Trimming left V 1 base short and J 8 bases short, with 14 bases between. The CDR3 is 15 residues long. The V gene's germline CDR1 is LGHNA and CDR2 YNFKEQ.

The chain has TRBV6-6 and TRBJ2-7; the D is unclear. V was trimmed by 6 bases and J by 3 bases, leaving 15 bases between them. This CDR3 is built from 14 residues. The germline V gene encodes CDR1 MNHNY and CDR2 SVGAGI (reference sequence). The CDR3 sequence: CASSPFKQIYEQYF. In DNA, the CDR3 is TGTGCCAGCAGCCCCTTCAAACAGATCTACGAGCAGTACTTC.

This CDR3 is CASSVAGGNRETQYF. The DNA for the CDR3 is TGTGCCAGCAGCGTGGCCGGGGGGAATCGAGAGACCCAGTACTTC. This chain joins TRBV9 and TRBJ2-5; 7 bases are a match to TRBD2. The J segment lost 4 bases and the V segment lost 2 bases, leaving 8 bases of the junction unmatched. Germline CDR1 SGDLS, CDR2 YYNGEE. The CDR3 is 15 amino acids.

The chain has TRBV29-1 and TRBJ1-1; D not resolved. There are 13 residues in the CDR3. The germline V and J ends were trimmed by 4 bases and 0 bases, with 9 bases remaining between them. The germline CDR1 and CDR2 sequences are SQVTM and ANQGSEA. CDR3 sequence reads: CSVGERLNTEAFF. The CDR3 DNA is TGCAGCGTTGGAGAGCGGTTGAACACTGAAGCTTTCTTT.

A note on this clone: An end of the junction differs from the germline gene, which may be a read error. The chain couples TRBV15 to TRBJ2-7; the match to TRBD1 covers 7 bases. Germline V gene lookup returns CDR1 LNHNV and CDR2 YYDKDF (reference sequence). This CDR3 contains 14 residues. As DNA, the CDR3 is TGTGCCACCAGCGGAGACAGGGCCTCCTACGAGCAGTACTTC. Translation: CATSGDRASYEQYF.

The chain uses TRBV25-1 and TRBJ2-1; 11 bases are shared with TRBD2. CDR3 length: 16 residues. Germline V gene sequence: CDR1 MGHDK, CDR2 SYGVNS. V lost 1 base, J lost 6 bases, and 5 bases stayed unmatched. The CDR3 reads CASSEFPTSGGNEQFF. CDR3 coding DNA: TGTGCCAGCAGTGAATTTCCCACTAGCGGGGGCAATGAGCAGTTCTTC.

The CDR3 DNA reads as TGTGCCAGCAGTTATCGGGAACCGGGACAGGGTGCTGAGCAGTACTTC. Translation: CASSYREPGQGAEQYF. The rearrangement uses TRBV6-5 and TRBJ2-7, with 9 bases that match TRBD1. In germline, CDR1 is MNHEY, CDR2 SVGAGI. Unmatched junction bases numbered 13, after V lost 3 bases and J lost 7 bases. This CDR3 is 16 amino acids long.

The chain is built from TRBV11-2 and TRBJ2-1; D not certain. Germline V CDR1 and CDR2: SGHAT, FQNNGV. V lost 5 bases, J lost 6 bases, and 8 bases lay in between. CDR3 size: 12 residues. The chain's CDR3 is CASSPSVNEQFF. In nucleotides, the CDR3 is TGTGCCAGCAGCCCTTCTGTCAATGAGCAGTTCTTC.

The chain couples TRBV7-6 to TRBJ1-6; perhaps TRBD1 as D (6 bases). The CDR3 is made up of 15 amino acids. V lost 1 base and J 7 bases, leaving 11 bases between the germline ends. Germline V CDR1 and CDR2: SGHVS, FNYEAQ. CDR3 loop: CASSLGGQTNSPLHF. The CDR3 DNA follows: TGTGCCAGCAGCTTAGGAGGACAGACAAATTCACCCCTCCACTTT.

The chain couples TRBV10-3 to TRBJ1-2; D remains ambiguous. Germline V lookup: CDR1 ENHRY, CDR2 SYGVKD. CDR3 length: 10 amino acids. Trimming stripped 8 bases from V and 3 bases from J, with 4 bases between. The CDR3, as DNA: TGTGCCATCGGAGACTATGGCTACACCTTC. Encoded protein: CAIGDYGYTF.